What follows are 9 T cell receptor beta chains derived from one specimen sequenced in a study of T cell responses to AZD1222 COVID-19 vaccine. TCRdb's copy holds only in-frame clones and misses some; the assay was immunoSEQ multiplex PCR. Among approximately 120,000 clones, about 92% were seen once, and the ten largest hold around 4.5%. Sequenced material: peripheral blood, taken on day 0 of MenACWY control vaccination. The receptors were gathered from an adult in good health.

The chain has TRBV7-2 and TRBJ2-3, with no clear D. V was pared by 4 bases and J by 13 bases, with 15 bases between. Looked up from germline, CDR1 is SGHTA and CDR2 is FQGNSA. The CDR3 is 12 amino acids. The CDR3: CASSSGPAQEYF. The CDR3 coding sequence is TGTGCCAGCAGCTCCGGACCCGCCCAGGAGTATTTT. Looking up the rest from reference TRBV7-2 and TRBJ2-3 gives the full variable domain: GAGVSQSPSNKVTEKGKDVELRCDPISGHTALYWYRQSLGQGLEFLIYFQGNSAPDKSGLPSDRFSAERTGGSVSTLTIQRTQQEDSAVYLCASSSGPAQEYFGPGTRLTVL.

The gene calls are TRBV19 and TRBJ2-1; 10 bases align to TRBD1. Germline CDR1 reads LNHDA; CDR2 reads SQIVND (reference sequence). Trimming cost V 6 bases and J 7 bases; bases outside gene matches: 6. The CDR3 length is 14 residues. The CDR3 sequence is CASRPGQGPNEQFF. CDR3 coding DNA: TGTGCCAGTAGGCCGGGACAGGGGCCAAATGAGCAGTTCTTC.

DNA for the CDR3: TGTGCCAGCAGGGCCGGACAGGGCGTTGGTGGCTACACCTTC. Amino acids: CASRAGQGVGGYTF. The chain recombines TRBV6-5 with TRBJ1-2; 8 bases match TRBD1. Unmatched junction bases numbered 10, after V lost 6 bases and J lost 7 bases. The CDR3 is 14 residues long. Germline V gene data show CDR1 as MNHEY and CDR2 as SVGAGI.

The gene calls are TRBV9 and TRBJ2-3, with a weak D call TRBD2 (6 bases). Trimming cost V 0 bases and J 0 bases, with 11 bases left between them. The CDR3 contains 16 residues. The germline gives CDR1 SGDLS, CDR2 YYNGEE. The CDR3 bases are TGTGCCAGCAGCGTAGCAGCGGGCCCTAGCACAGATACGCAGTATTTT. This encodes CASSVAAGPSTDTQYF.

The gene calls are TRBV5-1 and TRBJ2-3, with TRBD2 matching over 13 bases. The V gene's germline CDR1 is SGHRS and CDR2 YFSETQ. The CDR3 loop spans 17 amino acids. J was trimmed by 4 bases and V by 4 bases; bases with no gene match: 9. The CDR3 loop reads CASSLRLAGGMADTQYF. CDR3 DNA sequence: TGCGCCAGCAGCCTCCGACTAGCGGGGGGAATGGCAGATACGCAGTATTTT.

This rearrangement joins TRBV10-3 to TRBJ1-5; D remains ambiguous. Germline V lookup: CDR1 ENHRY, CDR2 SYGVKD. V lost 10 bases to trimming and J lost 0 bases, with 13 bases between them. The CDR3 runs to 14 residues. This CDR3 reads CATQPSNSNQPQHF. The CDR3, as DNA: TGTGCCACCCAACCCAGCAATAGCAATCAGCCCCAGCATTTT.

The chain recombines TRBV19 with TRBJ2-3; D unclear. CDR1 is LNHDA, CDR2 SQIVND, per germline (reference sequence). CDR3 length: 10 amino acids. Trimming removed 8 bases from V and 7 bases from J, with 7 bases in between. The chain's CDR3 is CASGSYTQYF. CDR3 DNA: TGTGCCAGTGGGTCGTATACGCAGTATTTT.

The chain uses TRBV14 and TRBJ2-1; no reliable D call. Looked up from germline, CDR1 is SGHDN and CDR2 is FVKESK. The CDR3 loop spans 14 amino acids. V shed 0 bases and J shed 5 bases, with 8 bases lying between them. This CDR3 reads CASSQDIWDNEQFF. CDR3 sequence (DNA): TGTGCCAGCAGCCAAGATATCTGGGACAATGAGCAGTTCTTC.

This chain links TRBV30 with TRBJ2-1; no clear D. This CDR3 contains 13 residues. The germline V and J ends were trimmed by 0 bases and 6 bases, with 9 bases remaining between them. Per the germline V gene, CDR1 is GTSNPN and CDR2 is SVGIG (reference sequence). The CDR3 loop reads CAWSVGQRNEQFF. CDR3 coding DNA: TGTGCCTGGAGTGTAGGTCAACGCAATGAGCAGTTCTTC.